The T cell receptor beta chain under discussion was sequenced for a study of blood T cell repertoires in COVID-19. For the study at large: From the United States, Italy and Spain came samples of acute and convalescent COVID-19.

In the authors' methods: Cell counts per sample came from amplifying reference gene primers. Using immunoSEQ multiplex PCR, the repertoire was profiled, and TCRdb retains in-frame clones only, with some absent. That table is the source of V, J and clone size, and D and trimming were worked out from the DNA. The sample consists of hundreds of thousands of clones, 80% to 90% of them appearing once. V was pared by 3 bases and J by 0 bases, with 10 bases between. The CDR3 runs to 15 residues. Germline lookup yields CDR1 SEHNR and CDR2 FQNEAQ (reference sequence). V is TRBV7-9 and J is TRBJ2-3; D may be TRBD1 (5 bases). This clonotype was obtained from a woman aged 30 to 39 with active or convalescent COVID-19. Sequenced: peripheral blood. The CDR3 reads CASSFSRGSTDTQYF. The CDR3 nucleotides are TGTGCCAGCAGCTTTAGTAGGGGAAGCACAGATACGCAGTATTTT.